The rows below give T cell receptor beta chains drawn from one sample of a study of blood T cells in healthy people across ages. TCRdb called the 5' RACE reads again in MiXCR, with one record for every CDR3 protein. The table lists 1.5 million to 2 million distinct CDR3 sequences, approximately 28% of them singletons. Material for sequencing was blood. These receptors originate from a woman aged 25 to 39 in good health. Each CDR3 is given with its conserved first and last residue. Each record gives: D gene, clone size, V gene, J gene, CDR3 protein, CDR3 DNA. A D gene is named only where the DNA matches it firmly. Some rows mark clone size as missing; the rest say once, few, many or name a class of expanded clone.

-,-,TRBV20-1,TRBJ1-1,CSAGRGNTEAFF,TGCAGTGCAGGAAGGGGGAACACTGAAGCTTTCTTT
-,many,TRBV12-3/TRBV12-4,TRBJ2-7,CASSPPGETYEQYF,TGTGCCAGCAGTCCCCCCGGCGAGACTTACGAGCAGTACTTC
-,many,TRBV15,TRBJ2-7,CATSRATERYEQYF,TGTGCCACCAGCAGGGCGACGGAGAGATACGAGCAGTACTTC
-,-,TRBV5-1,TRBJ2-3,CASSSRVGRRTDTQYF,TGCGCCAGCAGCTCTCGGGTGGGTAGACGCACAGATACGCAGTATTTT
-,many,TRBV5-1,TRBJ2-7,CASSLTGEYEQYF,TGCGCCAGCAGCTTGACGGGCGAATACGAGCAGTACTTC
-,-,TRBV11-2,TRBJ1-5,CASSRGRGGGNQPQHF,TGTGCCAGCAGCAGAGGGAGGGGGGGAGGTAATCAGCCCCAGCATTTT
-,-,TRBV28,TRBJ2-3,CASTNAYGVGTDTQYF,TGTGCCAGCACCAATGCGTATGGGGTTGGCACAGATACGCAGTATTTT
-,few,TRBV7-3,TRBJ2-5,CASSLRTGSGETQYF,TGTGCCAGCAGCTTAAGGACCGGGTCAGGAGAGACCCAGTACTTC
-,-,TRBV29-1,TRBJ1-4,CSGEVLGEKLFF,TGCAGCGGGGAGGTTCTTGGTGAAAAACTGTTTTTT
-,-,TRBV20-1,TRBJ2-5,CSASQYQETQYF,TGCAGTGCTTCACAGTACCAAGAGACCCAGTACTTC
-,-,TRBV20-1,TRBJ2-5,CSARDAVSDETQYF,TGCAGTGCTAGAGATGCGGTTTCTGATGAGACCCAGTACTTC
TRBD2,many,TRBV12-3/TRBV12-4,TRBJ2-5,CASSSSGREETQYF,TGTGCCAGCAGTTCTAGCGGGAGAGAAGAGACCCAGTACTTC
-,-,TRBV3-1,TRBJ1-5,CASSQDGGGAYSNQPQHF,TGTGCCAGCAGCCAAGATGGGGGAGGCGCGTATAGCAATCAGCCCCAGCATTTT
-,few,TRBV12-3/TRBV12-4,TRBJ1-1,CASTKSPRGIGDTEAFF,TGTGCCAGCACAAAAAGCCCCCGGGGGATCGGGGACACTGAAGCTTTCTTT